One sample yielded the 32 T cell receptor beta chains listed below, sequenced in a study of T-cell memory formation after mild COVID-19. TCRdb reanalysed the 5' RACE reads using MiXCR and keeps one entry per CDR3 protein. Of some 340,000 distinct CDR3 sequences in the sample, 10% to 15% were seen once. The source material was PBMCs or a T cell subset sorted from them (not recorded which). Receptors originate from a man aged 18 to 29 who had mild COVID-19 (a few samples of this study predate the infection). Cell type and time point are not known.

This clonotype appeared once. The CDR3 is CASKPPGDTQYF. DNA for the CDR3: TGTGCCAGCAAACCCCCCGGGGATACGCAGTATTTT. V and J are TRBV18 and TRBJ2-3, with no clear D. The CDR3 covers 12 residues. Germline V gene lookup returns CDR1 KGHSH and CDR2 LQKENI. V was shortened by 8 bases and J by 6 bases, with 12 bases between the two germline ends.

This clonotype was seen a few times. The chain joins TRBV4-1 to TRBJ1-2; D is unresolved. Germline CDR1 is MGHRA and CDR2 is YSYEKL. The ends were cut back, 5 bases at V and 5 bases at J, with 21 bases in the middle. The CDR3 spans 16 residues. The CDR3 coding sequence is TGCGCCAGCAGCTCACCAGGACGTAGTCGGGTATATGGCTACACCTTC. It specifies CASSSPGRSRVYGYTF.

This clonotype came up a few times. The chain's CDR3 is CASSQGMGSPLHF. The CDR3 DNA follows: TGTGCCAGCAGTCAGGGTATGGGGTCACCCCTCCACTTT. The gene calls are TRBV2 and TRBJ1-6; perhaps TRBD1 as D (5 bases). V lost 5 bases and J 10 bases, leaving 12 bases between the germline ends. Germline V gene lookup returns CDR1 SNHLY and CDR2 FYNNEI. The CDR3 is 13 amino acids.

This chain uses TRBV11-2 with TRBJ2-3; tentatively, D is TRBD1 or TRBD2 (6 bases each). The CDR3 runs to 15 residues. V shed 5 bases and J shed 4 bases, with 16 bases lying between them. CDR1 and CDR2 (germline): SGHAT, FQNNGV. The CDR3 coding sequence is TGTGCCAGCAGCACCGCGAGGGGGGCCGCAGATACGCAGTATTTT. Translating gives CASSTARGAADTQYF.

The V call is TRBV5-1, the J call TRBJ1-2, with D hard to call. There are 14 residues in the CDR3. V was trimmed by 0 bases and J by 4 bases, leaving 10 bases between them. CDR1 SGHRS and CDR2 YFSETQ come from the germline V gene. CDR3 region: CASSLGGRSYGYTF. CDR3 DNA: TGCGCCAGCAGCTTGGGTGGCAGGTCCTATGGCTACACCTTC.

This chain connects TRBV20-1 to TRBJ2-3; TRBD2 matches 9 bases. V trimming: 5 bases; J trimming: 1 base; junction bases outside the gene matches: 7. The germline gives CDR1 DFQATT, CDR2 SNEGSKA (reference sequence). The CDR3 has 15 amino acids. The chain's CDR3 is CSAGLAPGGTDTQYF. The CDR3 nucleotides are TGCAGTGCTGGACTAGCGCCGGGAGGCACAGATACGCAGTATTTT.

This clonotype was counted at least ten times. This chain joins TRBV10-3 and TRBJ2-3; D may be TRBD1 or TRBD2 (5 bases each). Germline V gene lookup returns CDR1 ENHRY and CDR2 SYGVKD. Trimming left V 10 bases short and J 0 bases short, with 11 bases between. There are 13 residues in the CDR3. The DNA of the CDR3 is TGTGCCACCCTCGGGGCTAGCACAGATACGCAGTATTTT. This encodes CATLGASTDTQYF.

The rearrangement links TRBV5-1 to TRBJ1-1; no clear D gene. The germline V gene has CDR1 SGHRS and CDR2 YFSETQ. The V end was cut by 0 bases, the J end by 1 base, with 10 bases between. The CDR3 has 15 amino acids. CDR3 bases: TGCGCCAGCAGCTTGGACCCGGCTACGAACACTGAAGCTTTCTTT. Amino acids: CASSLDPATNTEAFF.

This clonotype appeared a few times. CDR3 sequence: CASRDPALGVYGYTF. The CDR3 nucleotides are TGTGCCAGTCGAGATCCGGCCCTCGGGGTCTATGGCTACACCTTC. The chain combines TRBV6-2 or TRBV6-3 with TRBJ1-2; the D is unclear. This CDR3 is 15 amino acids long. Germline CDR1 and CDR2: MNHEY and SVGEGT. V was clipped by 9 bases and J by 4 bases, with 21 bases between them.

A few counts support this clonotype. The chain recombines TRBV24-1 with TRBJ2-1; 9 bases are a match to TRBD1. The CDR3 is 17 amino acids. Germline trimming cut 3 bases from V and 4 bases from J; bases unmatched to any gene: 9. Germline CDR1 reads KGHDR; CDR2 reads SFDVKD. The CDR3 region is CATSDTHRGRVYNEQFF. The CDR3 coding sequence is TGTGCCACCAGTGATACTCACAGGGGGCGCGTTTACAATGAGCAGTTCTTC.

This clonotype was counted between two and nine times. The rearrangement links TRBV5-1 to TRBJ2-5, with 14 bases fitting TRBD2. CDR1 and CDR2 (germline): SGHRS, YFSETQ. The CDR3 consists of 16 residues. After removal of 2 bases from V and 2 bases from J, the junction contained 2 bases not matched to a gene. This CDR3 reads CASSFGTSGGQETQYF. As DNA, the CDR3 is TGCGCCAGCAGCTTCGGGACTAGCGGGGGACAAGAGACCCAGTACTTC.

This clonotype was counted a few times. V and J are TRBV23-1 and TRBJ2-7; the D is unclear. TRBV23-1 is classed as an ORF, of uncertain function. Trimming took 0 bases from V and 3 from J, leaving 12 bases between them. The CDR3 length is 15 residues. CDR3 sequence reads: CASSQSSGRLYEQYV. The CDR3 coding sequence is TGCGCCAGCAGTCAATCGTCGGGCAGGCTCTACGAGCAGTACGTC.

This clonotype was counted between two and nine times. The chain joins TRBV18 to TRBJ2-5; D unresolved. Germline CDR1 KGHSH, CDR2 LQKENI. V lost 2 bases and J 3 bases, leaving 10 bases between the germline ends. The CDR3 contains 14 residues. CDR3 DNA: TGTGCCAGCTCACCAAATGGCCAGGAAGAGACCCAGTACTTC. Translated, it gives CASSPNGQEETQYF.

This clonotype was found a few times. The V call is TRBV5-1, the J call TRBJ1-2, with 7 bases identical to TRBD1. The trim removed 4 bases at V and 5 bases at J, leaving 11 bases unmatched. CDR1 and CDR2 (germline): SGHRS, YFSETQ. The CDR3 runs 15 residues. CDR3 DNA sequence: TGCGCCAGCAGCGCCCGAGGACAGGTGTCTTATGGCTACACCTTC. It encodes CASSARGQVSYGYTF.

This chain links TRBV5-1 with TRBJ1-2; D perhaps matches TRBD1 (6 bases). CDR1 is SGHRS, CDR2 YFSETQ, per germline. V was clipped by 3 bases and J by 6 bases, with 12 bases between them. This CDR3 spans 13 amino acids. As DNA, the CDR3 is TGCGCCAGCAGCTCGGCGACAGGAGATGGCTACACCTTC. It specifies CASSSATGDGYTF.

The J gene is TRBJ1-2, the V gene TRBV12-3 or TRBV12-4; a weak D match, TRBD1 (6 bases). Trimming pared 5 bases from V and 8 bases from J, leaving 15 bases between. The CDR3 contains 13 residues. The CDR3 here is CASSVTGSGGYTF. The CDR3, as DNA: TGTGCCAGCAGTGTGACAGGTTCGGGCGGCTACACCTTC.

This clonotype was detected only a few times. A much larger clone differs by one base, so this may be a read error. This chain connects TRBV7-2 to TRBJ2-5, with TRBD2 matching 12 bases. V was clipped by 0 bases and J by 5 bases; unmatched bases: 1. Germline assignment: CDR1 SGHTA and CDR2 FQGNSA. The length of the CDR3 is 15 residues. For the CDR3, the DNA is TGTGCCAGCAGCTTAGCCGGGACTAGCGGGGAGACCCAGTACTTC. Translating it yields CASSLAGTSGETQYF.

J is TRBJ2-7 and V is TRBV2, with 8 bases identical to TRBD1. V was clipped by 4 bases and J by 1 base; unmatched bases: 9. Germline CDR1 and CDR2: SNHLY and FYNNEI. The CDR3 runs 16 residues. The CDR3 spells CASSALRTGMSYEQYV. The CDR3 region has the DNA TGTGCCAGCAGTGCTTTAAGGACAGGGATGTCCTACGAGCAGTACGTC.

Notes on this clonotype: The CDR3 end shows no conserved phenylalanine or tryptophan, and so a read error is likely. No DNA is shown, since the ends of the CDR3 on it are uncertain; the CDR3 is the one TCRdb lists. The chain is built from TRBV11-2 and TRBJ1-4; the table's TRBD1 call for D was not verified on the DNA. The germline V gene encodes CDR1 SGHAT and CDR2 FQNNGV. The CDR3 is 8 amino acids long, termini counted. CDR3 amino acids: CASRGGPL.

This chain links TRBV7-2 with TRBJ2-7, with 8 bases matching TRBD2. This CDR3 comprises 15 residues. The germline gives CDR1 SGHTA, CDR2 FQGNSA. After removal of 5 bases from V and 4 bases from J, the junction contained 10 bases not matched to a gene. CDR3 amino acids: CASSQRLSGGYEQYF. The DNA of the CDR3 is TGTGCCAGCAGCCAGCGACTATCGGGGGGGTACGAGCAGTACTTC.

This clonotype showed up many times. The chain carries TRBV4-2 and TRBJ2-1, with D maybe TRBD2 (5 bases). This CDR3 has 14 residues. CDR1 LGHNA and CDR2 YNFKEQ come from the germline V gene. The germline V and J ends were trimmed by 0 bases and 12 bases, with 15 bases remaining between them. CDR3 nucleotides: TGTGCCAGCAGCCAAGATTGGACGGACTTTGGGCAGTTCTTC. Its protein is CASSQDWTDFGQFF.

This clonotype occurred many times. The chain uses TRBV7-2 and TRBJ2-3, with 8 bases aligning to TRBD2. CDR1 SGHTA and CDR2 FQGNSA come from the germline V gene. The CDR3 length is 15 residues. Trimming at V came to 6 bases and at J to 4 bases, leaving 9 bases not matched to a gene. Here the CDR3 reads CASRPGGGLADTQYF. The DNA of the CDR3 is TGTGCCAGCAGACCGGGGGGGGGCCTGGCAGATACGCAGTATTTT. Looking up the rest from reference TRBV7-2 and TRBJ2-3 gives the full variable domain: GAGVSQSPSNKVTEKGKDVELRCDPISGHTALYWYRQSLGQGLEFLIYFQGNSAPDKSGLPSDRFSAERTGGSVSTLTIQRTQQEDSAVYLCASRPGGGLADTQYFGPGTRLTVL.

CDR3 loop: CASSLPPGGQETQYF. The CDR3 DNA reads as TGTGCCAGCAGCTTACCCCCCGGGGGACAAGAGACCCAGTACTTC. This rearrangement joins TRBV7-2 to TRBJ2-5, with D possibly being TRBD2 (6 bases). The germline V gene has CDR1 SGHTA and CDR2 FQGNSA. The germline V and J ends were trimmed by 2 bases and 2 bases, with 12 bases remaining between them. The CDR3 sequence is 15 residues long.

The chain uses TRBV4-1 and TRBJ2-2; tentative D call: TRBD2 (5 bases). CDR1 and CDR2 (germline): MGHRA, YSYEKL. Trimming stripped 4 bases from V and 7 bases from J, with 13 bases between. The CDR3 totals 14 residues. This CDR3 is CASSLPWAGGELFF. CDR3 bases: TGCGCCAGCAGCCTCCCGTGGGCGGGCGGGGAGCTGTTTTTT.

This clonotype was detected only a few times. The chain joins TRBV9 to TRBJ2-2; maybe TRBD1 (5 bases). The V end lost 0 bases, the J end lost 4 bases, and 10 bases lay between the germline ends. Germline lookup yields CDR1 SGDLS and CDR2 YYNGEE. The CDR3 has 15 amino acids. CDR3 DNA sequence: TGTGCCAGCAGCGTAGAGGCAGGGCTCACCGGGGAGCTGTTTTTT. Its translation is CASSVEAGLTGELFF.

V usage is TRBV5-1 and J usage is TRBJ1-1; D ambiguous. Germline V CDR1 and CDR2: SGHRS, YFSETQ. With 0 bases removed from V and 0 bases from J, the gap between germline ends came to 15 bases. The CDR3 has 17 residues. The CDR3 is CASSLGIQQPMNTEAFF. The CDR3 DNA sequence: TGCGCCAGCAGCTTGGGGATCCAACAGCCTATGAACACTGAAGCTTTCTTT.

This clonotype occurred a few times. V and J are TRBV14 and TRBJ1-1; D is unresolved. Germline V gene sequence: CDR1 SGHDN, CDR2 FVKESK. V lost 3 bases to trimming and J lost 10 bases, with 12 bases between them. CDR3 size: 12 residues. As DNA, the CDR3 is TGTGCCAGCAGCCAGGGTATGACGGGAGCTTTCTTT. Amino acids: CASSQGMTGAFF.

This sequence joins TRBV18 and TRBJ1-1; the D gene is possibly TRBD1 (5 bases). V was shortened by 3 bases and J by 1 base, with 12 bases between the two germline ends. Germline loops: CDR1 KGHSH, CDR2 LQKENI. The CDR3 totals 15 residues. DNA for the CDR3: TGTGCCAGCTCACCTAGGAATGGGGGGAACACTGAAGCTTTCTTT. As protein: CASSPRNGGNTEAFF.

This clonotype was seen repeatedly, ten times or more. This sequence joins TRBV20-1 and TRBJ1-2, with unresolved D. The germline V gene has CDR1 DFQATT and CDR2 SNEGSKA (reference sequence). The ends were cut back, 0 bases at V and 8 bases at J, with 13 bases in the middle. The CDR3 is made up of 13 amino acids. The CDR3 coding sequence is TGCAGTGCTAGAGATAGCTGGGGTAAAGGCTACACCTTC. Residues: CSARDSWGKGYTF.

The chain carries TRBV10-3 and TRBJ1-4, with 7 bases aligning to TRBD1. The CDR3 length is 17 residues. Germline assignment: CDR1 ENHRY and CDR2 SYGVKD. The J segment lost 0 bases and the V segment lost 3 bases, leaving 7 bases of the junction unmatched. The DNA for the CDR3 is TGTGCCATCAGTGAACAGGGGAACACTGCAACTAATGAAAAACTGTTTTTT. It is translated as CAISEQGNTATNEKLFF.

A few counts support this clonotype. This chain connects TRBV7-2 to TRBJ2-3; 12 bases are shared with TRBD2. The CDR3 extends over 17 amino acids. CDR1 and CDR2 (germline): SGHTA, FQGNSA. The V segment lost 3 bases and the J segment 6 bases; nucleotides outside the gene matches: 10. CDR3 loop: CASSFLGLAGSSDTQYF. The CDR3 bases are TGTGCCAGCAGCTTCCTTGGACTAGCGGGGTCCTCGGATACGCAGTATTTT.

This clonotype was seen repeatedly, ten times or more. The V gene is TRBV12-3 or TRBV12-4, the J gene TRBJ1-1, with no clear D. The CDR3 has 13 amino acids. The V and J ends lost 5 bases and 1 base respectively, with 8 bases between them. CDR3 bases: TGTGCCAGCAGTCCAGATCCGAACACTGAAGCTTTCTTT. It specifies CASSPDPNTEAFF.